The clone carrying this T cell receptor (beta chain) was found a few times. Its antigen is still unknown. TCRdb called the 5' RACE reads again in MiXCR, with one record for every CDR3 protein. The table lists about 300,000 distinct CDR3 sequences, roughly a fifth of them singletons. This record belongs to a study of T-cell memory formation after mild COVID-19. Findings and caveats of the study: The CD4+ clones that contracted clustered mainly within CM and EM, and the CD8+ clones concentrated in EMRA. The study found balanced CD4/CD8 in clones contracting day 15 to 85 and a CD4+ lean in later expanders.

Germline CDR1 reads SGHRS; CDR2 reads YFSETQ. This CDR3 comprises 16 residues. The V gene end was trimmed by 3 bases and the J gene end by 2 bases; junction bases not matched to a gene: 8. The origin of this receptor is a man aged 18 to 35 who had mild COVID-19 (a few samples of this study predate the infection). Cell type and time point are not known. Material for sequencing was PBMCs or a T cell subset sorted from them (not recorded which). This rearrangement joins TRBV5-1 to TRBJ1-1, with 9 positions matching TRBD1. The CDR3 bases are TGCGCCAGCAGCTCGTACCCGGACAGGGGTAACACTGAAGCTTTCTTT. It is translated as CASSSYPDRGNTEAFF. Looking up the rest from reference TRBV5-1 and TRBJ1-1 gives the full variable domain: KAGVTQTPRYLIKTRGQQVTLSCSPISGHRSVSWYQQTPGQGLQFLFEYFSETQRNKGNFPGRFSGRQFSNSRSEMNVSTLELGDSALYLCASSSYPDRGNTEAFFGQGTRLTVV.